Listed below are T cell receptor beta chains from one sample, sequenced in a study of cytomegalovirus exposure and HLA in healthy donors. Libraries were prepared by immunoSEQ multiplex PCR; TCRdb keeps only in-frame clonotypes and omits some of them. This sample carries roughly 130,000 clones, under 85% of them seen once, and the ten largest clones take approximately 6%. Input material: PBMCs. The receptors come from a woman in her forties or fifties in good health and CMV-seropositive. Both conserved end residues are part of each CDR3. The D gene is left open where the match is weak. Clone size is given for some rows only: seen once, a few or many times, or a class if the clone is expanded.

clone size,J gene,V gene,D gene,CDR3 DNA,CDR3 protein
-,TRBJ1-4,TRBV25-1,-,TGTGCCAGCATCCCGGCAGGGCCGCATGAAAAACTGTTTTTT,CASIPAGPHEKLFF
few,TRBJ2-2,TRBV5-1,-,TGCGCCAGCAGCTTGTTTACGAACACCGGGGAGCTGTTTTTT,CASSLFTNTGELFF
-,TRBJ2-2,TRBV30,TRBD1,TGTGCCTGGAGTGATCGACAGGGGAGGTACACCGGGGAGCTGTTTTTT,CAWSDRQGRYTGELFF
-,TRBJ2-6,TRBV6-6,-,TGTGCCAGCGTCAACTCTGGGGCCAACGTCCTGACTTTC,CASVNSGANVLTF
-,TRBJ2-3,TRBV27,TRBD2,TGTGCCAGCCGCGGGGGGGGTGGAGATACGCAGTATTTT,CASRGGGGDTQYF
-,TRBJ2-7,TRBV5-4,-,TGTGCCAGCAGCCCACCCGAAAATCGGGGGAACGAGCAGTACTTC,CASSPPENRGNEQYF
-,TRBJ1-1,TRBV27,-,TGTGCCAGCAGTTTTTTAGGCAGGCTGAACACTGAAGCTTTCTTT,CASSFLGRLNTEAFF
-,TRBJ2-1,TRBV5-4,TRBD2,TGTGCCAGCAGCTTCGGAAGACTAGCGGGGGATGAGCAGTTCTTC,CASSFGRLAGDEQFF
-,TRBJ1-6,TRBV5-1,-,TGCGCCAGCAGCACTTCAGGGCAGAATTCACCCCTCCACTTT,CASSTSGQNSPLHF
-,TRBJ2-3,TRBV4-2,TRBD2,TGTGCCAGCAGCCAGTTACTAGCGGCTAGCACAGATACGCAGTATTTT,CASSQLLAASTDTQYF
-,TRBJ2-5,TRBV5-6,TRBD1,TGTGCCAGCAGCTTGGGGACAGGACAAGAGACCCAGTACTTC,CASSLGTGQETQYF
-,TRBJ2-5,TRBV11-2,-,TGTGCCAGCAGCCCCCGTGGGGGGGAGACCCAGTACTTC,CASSPRGGETQYF
-,TRBJ1-2,TRBV5-4,TRBD1,TGTGCCAGCAGCCGGTTACAGGGGGCTTATGGCTACACCTTC,CASSRLQGAYGYTF
few,TRBJ2-4,TRBV4-1,TRBD1,TGCGCCAGCAGCCAGGATCAGGGGGCTGCCAAAAACATTCAGTACTTC,CASSQDQGAAKNIQYF
-,TRBJ2-7,TRBV10-3,TRBD1,TGTGCCATCAGTTTTTCGACCGGGACAGGGGGCGATTTTCAGTACTTC,CAISFSTGTGGDFQYF